This T cell receptor beta chain was recorded in a study of OX40 agonist ivuxolimab in advanced cancers. Using immunoSEQ multiplex PCR, the repertoire was profiled, and TCRdb retains in-frame clones only, with some absent. Here the sample spans 60,000 to 100,000 clones, around 87% being singletons. The V gene's germline CDR1 is SGHAT and CDR2 FQNNGV. J was trimmed by 1 base and V by 5 bases; bases with no gene match: 11. The CDR3 extends over 16 amino acids. The chain links TRBV11-2 to TRBJ2-7; 7 bases align to TRBD1. The source is an adult with an advanced solid tumor such as melanoma, head and neck, liver or kidney cancer. The sequencing here drew on CD4+ or CD8+ T cells sorted from blood, taken in a trial of the OX40 agonist ivuxolimab. In nucleotides, the CDR3 is TGTGCCAGCAGCCTCTCGACAGGGAGTTTATCCTACGAGCAGTACTTC. It yields the protein CASSLSTGSLSYEQYF.